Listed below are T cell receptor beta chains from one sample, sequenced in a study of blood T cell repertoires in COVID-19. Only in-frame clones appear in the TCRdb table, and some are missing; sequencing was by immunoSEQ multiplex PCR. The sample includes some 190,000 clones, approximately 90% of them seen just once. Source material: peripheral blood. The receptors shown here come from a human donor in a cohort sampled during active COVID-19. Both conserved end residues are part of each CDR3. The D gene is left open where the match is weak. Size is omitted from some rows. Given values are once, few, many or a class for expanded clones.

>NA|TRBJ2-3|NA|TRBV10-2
TGCGCCAGCAGTTCGGAGGGTACCAGGTATTTT
CASSSEGTRYF
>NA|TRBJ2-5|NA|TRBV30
TGTGCCTGCCGACCCCGGGGGACCCAGTACTTC
CACRPRGTQYF
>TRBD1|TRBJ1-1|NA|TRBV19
TGTGCCAGTAGTAAGGACAGGACTGAAGCTTTCTTT
CASSKDRTEAFF
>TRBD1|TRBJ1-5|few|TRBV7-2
TGTGCCAGCAGCCCCCGGGACAGGGGTAATCAGCCCCAGCATTTT
CASSPRDRGNQPQHF
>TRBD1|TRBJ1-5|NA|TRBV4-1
TGCGCCAGCAGCCCGACAGGGTCAAATCAGCCCCAGCATTTT
CASSPTGSNQPQHF
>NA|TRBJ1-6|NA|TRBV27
TGTGCCAGCAGGCTGGGGGCAGTGAATTCACCCCTCCACTTT
CASRLGAVNSPLHF
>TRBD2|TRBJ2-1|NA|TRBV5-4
TGTGCCATCTCCGCCGGGCCTTGGGGATCACTAGCGGGAGAAGGCAATGAGCAGTTCTTC
CAISAGPWGSLAGEGNEQFF
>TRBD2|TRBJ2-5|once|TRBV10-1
TGCGCCAGCAGTGAGTCGCTAGCGGGACAAGAGACCCAGTACTTC
CASSESLAGQETQYF
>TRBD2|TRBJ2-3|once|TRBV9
TGTGCCAGCAGCGTACGACTAGCGGGGGGCGGGGCAGATACGCAGTATTTT
CASSVRLAGGGADTQYF
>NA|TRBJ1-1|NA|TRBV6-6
TGTGCCAGCAGATCCCCCTCGGGGGTTGCTGAAGCTTTCTTT
CASRSPSGVAEAFF
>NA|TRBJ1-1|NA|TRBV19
TGTGCCAGTCAGGGGATGAACACTGAAGCTTTCTTT
CASQGMNTEAFF
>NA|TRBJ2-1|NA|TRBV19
TGTGCCAGTAGTCGGGACTCCTCCGGCCCCAATGAGCAGTTCTTC
CASSRDSSGPNEQFF
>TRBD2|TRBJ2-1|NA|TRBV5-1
TGCGCCAGCAGACGGACTAGCGGATCGAGCTCCTACAATGAGCAGTTCTTC
CASRRTSGSSSYNEQFF
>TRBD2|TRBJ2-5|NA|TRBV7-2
TGTGCCAGCAGCTTAGGACTAGCGGGAAACCAAGAGACCCAGTACTTC
CASSLGLAGNQETQYF
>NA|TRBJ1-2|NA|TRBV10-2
TGCGCCAGCAGTGAAAGGGGTGGTGCCTACTATGGCTACACCTTC
CASSERGGAYYGYTF
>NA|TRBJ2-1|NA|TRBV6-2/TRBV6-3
TGTGCCAGCAGTCCCGAACTCAATGAGCAGTTCTTC
CASSPELNEQFF
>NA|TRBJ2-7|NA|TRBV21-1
TGTGCCAGCAGCAAAGGTCTCTACGAGCAGTACTTC
CASSKGLYEQYF
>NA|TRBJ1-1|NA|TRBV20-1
TGCAGTGCTGGACAGAACACTGAAGCTTTCTTT
CSAGQNTEAFF
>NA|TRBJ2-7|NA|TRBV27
TGTGCCAGCAGTTTCGGCCGGGACAACTACGAGCAGTACTTC
CASSFGRDNYEQYF
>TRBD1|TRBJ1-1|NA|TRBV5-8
TGTGCCAGCAGCACCGGACAGGGAATTTTAGGAGCTTTCTTT
CASSTGQGILGAFF
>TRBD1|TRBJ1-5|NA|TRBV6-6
TGTGCCAGCAGTTACGTGACAGGGGAGAATCAGCCCCAGCATTTT
CASSYVTGENQPQHF
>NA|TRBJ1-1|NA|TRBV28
TGTGCCAGCACTCCAGGCCCGCCTTACGAAGCTTTCTTT
CASTPGPPYEAFF
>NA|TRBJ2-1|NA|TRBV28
TGTGCCACCCGCCCTGCCGGTTACTCCTACAATGAGCAGTTCTTC
CATRPAGYSYNEQFF
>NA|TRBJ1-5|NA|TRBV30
TGTGCCTGGAGACAGGCCATAAATCAGCCCCAGCATTTT
CAWRQAINQPQHF
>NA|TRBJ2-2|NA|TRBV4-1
TGCGCCAGCAGCCAAACCCCAGAGAACACCGGGGAGCTGTTTTTT
CASSQTPENTGELFF
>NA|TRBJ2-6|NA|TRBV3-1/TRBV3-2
TGTGCCAGCAGCCTGGGGCAGGGGCTCTCTGGGGCCAACGTCCTGACTTTC
CASSLGQGLSGANVLTF
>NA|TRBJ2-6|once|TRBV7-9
TGTGCCAGCAGCACCGCGACAGTCTCTGGGGCCAACGTCCTGACTTTC
CASSTATVSGANVLTF
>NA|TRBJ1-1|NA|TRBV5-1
TGCGCCAGCAGCTTGGACAGAACCGCGACTGAAGCTTTCTTT
CASSLDRTATEAFF
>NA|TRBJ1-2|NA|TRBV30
TGTGCTTTGGGCAGGGGATTTATTAACTATGGCTACACCTTC
CALGRGFINYGYTF
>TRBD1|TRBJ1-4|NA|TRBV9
TGTGCCAGCAGCGTTGGAGGACAGGGGGCCGTTGAAAAACTGTTTTTT
CASSVGGQGAVEKLFF
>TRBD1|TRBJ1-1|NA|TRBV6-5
TGTGCCAGCAGAGGACAGGGATTCGGTGAAGCTTTCTTT
CASRGQGFGEAFF
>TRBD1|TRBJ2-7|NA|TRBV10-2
TGCGCCAGCAGTGAGTCCGCCGGGACAGGGGGCGCCGGGCAGTACTTC
CASSESAGTGGAGQYF
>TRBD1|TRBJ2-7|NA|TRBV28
TGTGCCAGCAGCCGCGGACAGGGGGGATACGAGCAGTACTTC
CASSRGQGGYEQYF
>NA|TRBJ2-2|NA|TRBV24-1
TGTGCCACCAGTGACAACCCGACAGTTACAGAGTTCGCGAACACCGGGGAGCTGTTTTTT
CATSDNPTVTEFANTGELFF
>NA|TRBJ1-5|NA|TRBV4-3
TGCGCCAGCAGCCAAGATCTACGGGGTTGGAAGCCCCAGCATTTT
CASSQDLRGWKPQHF
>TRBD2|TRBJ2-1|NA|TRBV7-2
TGTGCCAGCAGCTTAGCCCTGACTAGCGGGATAAGTGAGCAGTTCTTC
CASSLALTSGISEQFF
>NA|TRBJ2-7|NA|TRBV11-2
TGTGCCAGCAGCCCAAATCAGCGAAGTCTAGCAAGAACCTACGAGCAGTACTTC
CASSPNQRSLARTYEQYF
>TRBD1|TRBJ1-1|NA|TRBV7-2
TGTGCCAGCACGCACCACAGGGGTGAAGCTTTCTTT
CASTHHRGEAFF
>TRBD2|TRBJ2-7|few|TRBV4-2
TGTGCCAGCAGCCAGGAGAAGCGGGAGACCTCCGAGCAGTACTTC
CASSQEKRETSEQYF
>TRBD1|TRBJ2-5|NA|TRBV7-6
TGTGCCAGCAGGGGGACAGGGGGGCAAGAGACCCAGTACTTC
CASRGTGGQETQYF
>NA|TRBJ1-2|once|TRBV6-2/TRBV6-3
TGTGCCAGCAATTACGGGGGGGCGGATGGCTACACCTTC
CASNYGGADGYTF
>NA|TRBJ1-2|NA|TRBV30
TGTGCCTGGAGTTTGGGCAACTATGGCTACACCTTC
CAWSLGNYGYTF
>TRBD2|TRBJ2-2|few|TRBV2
TGTGCCAGCAGTGATTACCAGCGGGGGCCCGGGGAGCTGTTTTTT
CASSDYQRGPGELFF
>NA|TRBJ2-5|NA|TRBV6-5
TGTGCCAGCAAGAGACAGCGCCAAGAGACCCAGTACTTC
CASKRQRQETQYF
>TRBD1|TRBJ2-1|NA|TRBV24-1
TGTGCCACCAGTCCGAGGGGACAGGGTGGCGGGAATTCCTACAATGAGCAGTTCTTC
CATSPRGQGGGNSYNEQFF
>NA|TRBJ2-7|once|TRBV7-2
TGTGCCAGCAGCTTAGGTTTTGCGCAGGGCTACGAGCAGTACTTC
CASSLGFAQGYEQYF
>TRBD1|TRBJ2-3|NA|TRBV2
TGTGCCAGCAGTCCGCGGACAGGGGGCGCAGGAGATACGCAGTATTTT
CASSPRTGGAGDTQYF
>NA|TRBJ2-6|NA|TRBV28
TGTGCCAGCAGCCCCACAAACTCTGGGGCCAACGTCCTGACTTTC
CASSPTNSGANVLTF
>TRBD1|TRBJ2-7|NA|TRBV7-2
TGTGCCAGCAGCAAAAAAGGGGGCACCCTCTACGAGCAGTACTTC
CASSKKGGTLYEQYF
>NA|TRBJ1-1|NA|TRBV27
TGTGCCAGCAGTTTCCAAGGGGAGAACACTGAAGCTTTCTTT
CASSFQGENTEAFF
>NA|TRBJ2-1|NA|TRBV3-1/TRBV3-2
TGTGCCAGCAGCCAAGTCAGCTACAGGTGGGGAAATGAGCAGTTCTTC
CASSQVSYRWGNEQFF